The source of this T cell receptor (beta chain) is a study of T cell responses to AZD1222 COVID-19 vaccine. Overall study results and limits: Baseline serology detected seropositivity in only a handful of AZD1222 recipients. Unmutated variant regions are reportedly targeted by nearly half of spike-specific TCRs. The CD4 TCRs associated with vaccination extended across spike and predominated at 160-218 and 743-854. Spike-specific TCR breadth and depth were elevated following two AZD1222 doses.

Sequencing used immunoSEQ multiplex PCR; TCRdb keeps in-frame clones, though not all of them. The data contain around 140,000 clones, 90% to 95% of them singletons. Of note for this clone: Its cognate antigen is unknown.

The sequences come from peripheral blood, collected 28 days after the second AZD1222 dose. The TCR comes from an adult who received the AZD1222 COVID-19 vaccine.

The CDR3 nucleotides read TGTGCCAGCAGTTTGGAGGGGGCCCGGCAGCCCCAGCATTTT. It encodes CASSLEGARQPQHF. The genes are TRBV28 and TRBJ1-5, with 7 bases lining up with TRBD1. J gave up 7 bases and V 3 bases, and 6 bases lay outside the gene matches. Germline V gene sequence: CDR1 MDHEN, CDR2 SYDVKM. This CDR3 has 14 residues.